The 14 T cell receptor beta chains in this list originate from one sample, sequenced in a study of shared clonotypes between healthy human individuals. CD45RO negativity and positive selection for CCR7 defined naive CD8 cells, a population that excluded terminally differentiated effector memory CD45RA+ cells. The data were produced by immunoSEQ multiplex PCR, yet TCRdb's version contains in-frame clones alone and is incomplete. The sample holds around 2,000,000 clones, 93% seen once. Sequencing was carried out using naive CD8+ T cells from PBMCs. The receptors derive from a man aged 18 to 35 in good health. Some clones in this sample may be carry-over from other donors' samples.

The chain is built from TRBV14 and TRBJ2-7, with D possibly matching TRBD2 (6 bases). Looked up from germline, CDR1 is SGHDN and CDR2 is FVKESK. The CDR3 is 14 amino acids. V was cut by 5 bases and J by 6 bases, with 17 bases left in between. CDR3: CASSSTMWGLEQYF. For the CDR3, the DNA is TGTGCCAGCAGCTCTACGATGTGGGGACTCGAGCAGTACTTC.

V is TRBV27 and J is TRBJ1-1; a possible D gene is TRBD1 (6 bases). Germline V lookup: CDR1 MNHEY, CDR2 SMNVEV (reference sequence). This CDR3 contains 18 residues. The V gene lost 1 base and the J gene lost 3 bases, with 21 bases spanning the gap. CDR3: CASSLLDLRGAGYTEAFF. The DNA for the CDR3 is TGTGCCAGCAGTTTATTAGATTTACGGGGGGCTGGGTACACTGAAGCTTTCTTT.

The chain has TRBV11-2 and TRBJ1-1; 7 bases match TRBD1. The CDR3 length is 12 residues. Germline V CDR1 and CDR2: SGHAT, FQNNGV. J lost 11 bases, V lost 5 bases, and 8 bases had no gene match. The CDR3 protein is CASSAGQVKAFF. The CDR3 region has the DNA TGTGCCAGCAGCGCAGGACAGGTAAAGGCTTTCTTT.

The chain carries TRBV7-8 and TRBJ2-3; D not certain. V lost 5 bases, J lost 4 bases, and 13 bases lay in between. This CDR3 is 14 amino acids long. CDR1 SGHVS and CDR2 FQNEAQ come from the germline V gene. In nucleotides, the CDR3 is TGTGCCAGCAGCCCCGTTGGGCGAGCAGATACGCAGTATTTT. Translating it yields CASSPVGRADTQYF.

In its sample, this clone was seen once. Other nucleotide sequences in the sample specify the same CDR3. This chain uses TRBV7-9 with TRBJ2-7, with D possibly being TRBD1 or TRBD2 (5 bases each). Germline CDR1 is SEHNR and CDR2 is FQNEAQ (reference sequence). Trimming took off 3 bases at V and 4 bases at J, with 7 bases between the two ends. There are 12 residues in the CDR3. The CDR3 is CASSLGVYEQYF. The CDR3 nucleotides are TGTGCCAGCAGCTTGGGGGTTTACGAGCAGTACTTC. The full variable domain, completed using reference TRBV7-9 and TRBJ2-7, is DTGVSQNPRHKITKRGQNVTFRCDPISEHNRLYWYRQTLGQGPEFLTYFQNEAQLEKSRLLSDRFSAERPKGSFSTLEIQRTEQGDSAMYLCASSLGVYEQYFGPGTRLTVT.

The chain uses TRBV7-8 and TRBJ2-3; TRBD2 matches 10 bases. Germline V gives CDR1 SGHVS, CDR2 FQNEAQ. V shed 6 bases, J shed 4 bases, and the junction held 7 bases outside the gene matches. CDR3 length: 15 amino acids. The CDR3 nucleotides are TGTGCCAGCAGACCGAGCGGGAGGGCCTCAGATACGCAGTATTTT. As protein: CASRPSGRASDTQYF. The variable domain in full, completed from reference TRBV7-8 and TRBJ2-3, reads GAGVSQSPRYKVAKRGQDVALRCDPISGHVSLFWYQQALGQGPEFLTYFQNEAQLDKSGLPSDRFFAERPEGSVSTLKIQRTQQEDSAVYLCASRPSGRASDTQYFGPGTRLTVL.

This clone was recorded only once. The rearrangement joins TRBV9 to TRBJ2-7, with a weak D call TRBD1 (6 bases). CDR3 length equals 14 residues. V was cut by 0 bases and J by 6 bases, with 13 bases left in between. Germline V gene sequence: CDR1 SGDLS, CDR2 YYNGEE. This CDR3 reads CASSVGTGFLEQYF. CDR3 DNA sequence: TGTGCCAGCAGCGTAGGTACAGGGTTCCTCGAGCAGTACTTC. Filled out from reference TRBV9 and TRBJ2-7, the complete variable domain reads DSGVTQTPKHLITATGQRVTLRCSPRSGDLSVYWYQQSLDQGLQFLIQYYNGEERAKGNILERFSAQQFPDLHSELNLSSLELGDSALYFCASSVGTGFLEQYFGPGTRLTVT.

The V call is TRBV5-1, the J call TRBJ1-1; D unclear. Trimming removed 1 base at V and 1 base at J, with 11 bases between. CDR1 and CDR2 (germline): SGHRS, YFSETQ. CDR3 size: 15 residues. The CDR3 nucleotides read TGCGCCAGCAGCTTGTCAGGCCCCGGGAACACTGAAGCTTTCTTT. Amino acid sequence: CASSLSGPGNTEAFF.

The chain uses TRBV5-1 and TRBJ1-4; D is undetermined. The CDR3 totals 15 residues. V was shortened by 1 base and J by 8 bases, with 15 bases between the two germline ends. From germline, CDR1 is SGHRS and CDR2 YFSETQ. CDR3 in amino acids: CASSLNWGEEEKLFF. CDR3 DNA sequence: TGCGCCAGCAGCTTGAATTGGGGAGAGGAAGAAAAACTGTTTTTT.

Here the CDR3 reads CASPPTRVQETQYF. CDR3 nucleotide sequence: TGTGCCAGCCCTCCGACACGCGTCCAAGAGACCCAGTACTTC. The chain combines TRBV28 with TRBJ2-5; D unresolved. Trimming left V 8 bases short and J 1 base short, with 14 bases between. Germline V gives CDR1 MDHEN, CDR2 SYDVKM. CDR3 length equals 14 residues.

The rearrangement joins TRBV14 to TRBJ2-7, with TRBD2 matching over 7 bases. CDR3 length: 20 amino acids. CDR1 and CDR2 (germline): SGHDN, FVKESK. After removal of 4 bases from V and 3 bases from J, the junction contained 24 bases not matched to a gene. The CDR3 DNA is TGTGCCAGCAGCCCGTCTCGAGAGCTAGCGGAGGACCATCCGGGCTACGAGCAGTACTTC. Protein sequence: CASSPSRELAEDHPGYEQYF.

The sample holds one count of this clone. The chain carries TRBV29-1 and TRBJ1-2, with 9 bases matching TRBD1. This CDR3 spans 12 amino acids. Germline V gives CDR1 SQVTM, CDR2 ANQGSEA. The CDR3 sequence is CNAQGAGAGYTF. DNA for the CDR3: TGCAACGCACAGGGGGCGGGTGCTGGCTACACCTTC.

The chain carries TRBV2 and TRBJ1-1, with 9 positions matching TRBD1. The V and J ends lost 5 bases and 6 bases, in that order; junction bases with no gene match: 10. Germline CDR1 and CDR2: SNHLY and FYNNEI. This CDR3 spans 15 amino acids. CDR3 bases: TGTGCCAGCAGTCTTCCGACAGGGGGTATGGCTGAAGCTTTCTTT. Protein product: CASSLPTGGMAEAFF.

The chain combines TRBV9 with TRBJ2-7, with D maybe TRBD2 (6 bases). There are 15 residues in the CDR3. V shed 4 bases and J shed 2 bases, with 16 bases lying between them. Germline assignment: CDR1 SGDLS and CDR2 YYNGEE. The CDR3 coding sequence is TGTGCCAGCAGCCTAGGTGGGGGGACGGCCTACGAGCAGTACTTC. This translates into CASSLGGGTAYEQYF. The full variable domain, completed using reference TRBV9 and TRBJ2-7, is DSGVTQTPKHLITATGQRVTLRCSPRSGDLSVYWYQQSLDQGLQFLIQYYNGEERAKGNILERFSAQQFPDLHSELNLSSLELGDSALYFCASSLGGGTAYEQYFGPGTRLTVT.